Listed below are T cell receptor beta chains from one sample, sequenced in a study of T cell repertoires in ileal Crohn's disease. Assay: immunoSEQ multiplex PCR; the TCRdb copy retains only in-frame clones and omits some. The sample lists around 10,000 clones; 75% to 85% were seen once. Sequenced sample: ileal tissue. All receptors derive from an adult with Crohn's disease. The CDR3 runs from the conserved cysteine through the conserved F or W.

len,j_gene,v_gene,CDR3aa
11,TRBJ1-1,TRBV20-1,CSAPDGGVAFF
14,TRBJ1-6,TRBV25-1,CASSEFRRGSPLHF
13,TRBJ1-2,TRBV2,CASSESRGPGYTF
15,TRBJ2-1,TRBV7-9,CASSFRGSSYNEQFF
16,TRBJ1-1,TRBV19,CASRTTSTGKYTEAFF
16,TRBJ2-5,TRBV5-1,CASSLGPYPSAKTQYF
13,TRBJ1-4,TRBV27,CASSLGPETGLFF
16,TRBJ2-3,TRBV6-5,CASSYTRGLETDTQYF
13,TRBJ1-5,TRBV18,CASSPGADQPQHF
16,TRBJ1-1,TRBV6-5,CASSYSRTGINTEAFF
13,TRBJ2-7,TRBV7-2,CASSSGRGVEQYF
15,TRBJ1-5,TRBV5-1,CASSLGQSSNQPQHF
15,TRBJ2-3,TRBV5-6,CASSGGGGPDYRQYF
13,TRBJ1-3,TRBV19,CASKGLSGNTIYF
16,TRBJ1-1,TRBV5-1,CASSLAFNRPNTEAFF
19,TRBJ2-3,TRBV11-1,CASSLLIAGGFERTDTQYF
16,TRBJ2-5,TRBV5-4,CASSLGLAGDGQTQYF
14,TRBJ1-1,TRBV7-3,CASSVGGGITEAFF
15,TRBJ1-5,TRBV7-8,CASSLGGGGNQPQHF
13,TRBJ1-6,TRBV7-8,CASSLRENSPLHF
14,TRBJ1-1,TRBV4-3,CASSPDRGQGEAFF
15,TRBJ2-3,TRBV5-1,CASSLYGARTDTQYF
15,TRBJ2-2,TRBV7-9,CASSLRQENTGELFF
14,TRBJ2-3,TRBV6-5,CASSTGGPTDTQYF
15,TRBJ1-1,TRBV4-1,CASSPRDISNTEAFF
14,TRBJ1-2,TRBV6-5,CASSSISANYGYTF